The TCR beta chain described here comes from a study of regulatory T cells in long-lasting Graves disease. Findings and caveats of the study: Accuracy may have suffered from the small sample size. What was studied was peripheral blood only, and not thyroid tissue.

Notes on this clonotype: Antigen: not known. This may come from a read error, since a much larger clone is one base off.

Combining iRepertoire HTBI primers with Arm-PCR of CDR3 regions, the authors built TCR beta libraries. Original data processing: Identification of gene segments yielded more than 60 TRBV and 14 to 15 TRBJ across samples. TCRdb recomputed calls from the multiplex PCR reads with MiXCR, one row per CDR3 protein. TCRdb's processing, not the study's, gives the V and J calls here. The sample carries around 460,000 distinct CDR3 sequences, about 20% recorded once. Time point indicated: persistent/refractory GD, antithyroid drugs over 5 years with positive TRAb. Isolated PBMC RNA provided the starting material for the TCR library. The sequencing used peripheral blood mononuclear cells (PBMCs), collected when the disease was refractory, from a patient treated with antithyroid drugs. The sequence derives from a female donor with Graves disease.

CDR3 sequence (DNA): TGTGCCAGCAGTTCAGGAGTCGCGAACACTGAAGCTTTCTTT. As protein: CASSSGVANTEAFF. The V and J genes are TRBV6-2 or TRBV6-3 and TRBJ1-1, with no clear D. Germline-derived CDR1 and CDR2 are MNHEY and SVGEGT. Trimming left V 4 bases short and J 1 base short, with 10 bases between. The CDR3 has 14 amino acids.